This T cell receptor (beta chain) was found in a study of tumor and adjacent non-tumor tissue in lung cancer (dated by TCRdb to 2016 to 2019). A note on the overall study: Of the cohort, 12 patients had adenocarcinoma, 2 had squamous cell carcinoma and 1 had small cell lung cancer. Among the 15 or so patients, ages ranged from roughly 30 to 85 years, about 10 were men and 5 were women, and disease was TNM stage I to III. A total of fewer than 150 million productive TCRbeta reads were generated by sequencing, corresponding to an average of roughly 4 million reads per sample. The study compared bulk TCRbeta repertoires between lung tumor tissue and matched distant non-tumor lung tissue from some 14 lung cancer patients. For each patient, one tumor sample and one normal lung sample were taken, giving a few dozen paired specimens that underwent TCRbeta CDR3 sequencing.

V gives up 6 bases and J gives up 5 bases, and the segment between their germline ends measures 19 bases. The CDR3 contains 15 residues, cysteine and phenylalanine counted. Only the CDR3 portion is preserved as DNA: 45 bases, with reading frame beginning at the first base. What the study reported, not specific to this receptor: Because peripheral blood was not sequenced, the blood TCRbeta repertoires of the lung cancer patients in the study went unexamined. Tumor tissue showed significantly higher TCR diversity (inverse Simpson) than normal lung tissue, at 431.37 vs 166.20 (P = 0.0075, Mann-Whitney U test). Only about 15 patients were in the cohort, and the authors stated that larger samples and more detailed clinical data are needed. Younger patients had significantly higher TCR diversity, and higher tumor TCR diversity was associated with shorter overall and disease-free survival. In normal lung, the top 100 clones accounted for a significantly larger cumulative share of the repertoire than in tumor tissue. The methods do not name the sequencing platform or mention unique molecular identifiers.

A note on this clonotype: The target of this receptor is not known. Base qualities are not at hand, and no much larger clone is one base apart.

The library was prepared using multiplex PCR. The sequencer was an Illumina HiSeq 2500. Following protocols modified from ARM-PCR, the researchers constructed TCRbeta libraries through three rounds of nested PCR with primers (Table S4). PCR products of 200-500 bp were gel-excised and purified with the QIAquick gel extraction kit before sequencing. The authors' analysis ran thus. Trimmomatic was used to clean the reads, FLASH was used to merge the reads into complete CDR3 sequences, and MiTCR was used to assign the reads to V(D)J germline segments. Clonal diversity was calculated as the inverse Simpson's index using VDJtools. Productive reads were defined as in-frame sequences without a premature stop codon. TCRdb reprocessed the public reads (quality trimming at Q25 with fastp, clone calling with MiXCR) and kept in-frame beta chains. Entries are consolidated by CDR3 protein sequence, retaining the most common genes and DNA. These V and J calls originate from TCRdb's pipeline instead of the authors' own analysis. The sample table shows about 93,000 distinct CDR3 sequences, and approximately 70% are seen once. Roughly 18% of the sample is taken by the ten largest.

RNA was extracted from bulk unsorted tissue and checked for quality with a NanoDrop ND-1000 and an Agilent 2100. All donors had newly diagnosed lung cancer, had not received prior chemotherapy, and were admitted for thoracic surgery in China between August and November 2014. Patients who had received previous radiotherapy or chemotherapy, or who had another concurrent cancer, were excluded from the study. Surgical tissue pieces of about 1-2.1 cm3 were preserved in RNAlater solution and were kept at -80 degrees C until use. The sample comprised lung tumor tissue. The chain links TRBV5-7 with TRBJ2-3; no D segment can be confidently identified. TRBV5-7 carries the ORF label, with uncertain function. This clonotype was sampled from a man aged 55 to 70 with non-small cell lung cancer. The DNA reads TGTGCCAGCATCCCCAGTCCTGATGTCCAAGATACGCAGTATTTT. This codes for CASIPSPDVQDTQYF.